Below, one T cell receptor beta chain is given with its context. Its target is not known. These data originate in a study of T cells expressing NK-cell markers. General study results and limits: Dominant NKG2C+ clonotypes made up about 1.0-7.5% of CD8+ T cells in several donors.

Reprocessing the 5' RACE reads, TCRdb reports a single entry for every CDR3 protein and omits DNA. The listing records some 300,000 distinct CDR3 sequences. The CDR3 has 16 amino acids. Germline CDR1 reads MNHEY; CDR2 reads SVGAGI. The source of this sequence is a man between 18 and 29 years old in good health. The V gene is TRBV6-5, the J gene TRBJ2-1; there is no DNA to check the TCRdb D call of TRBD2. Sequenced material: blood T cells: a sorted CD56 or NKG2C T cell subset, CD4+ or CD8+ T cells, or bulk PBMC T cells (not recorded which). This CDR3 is CASSYFVGSGYNEQFF.